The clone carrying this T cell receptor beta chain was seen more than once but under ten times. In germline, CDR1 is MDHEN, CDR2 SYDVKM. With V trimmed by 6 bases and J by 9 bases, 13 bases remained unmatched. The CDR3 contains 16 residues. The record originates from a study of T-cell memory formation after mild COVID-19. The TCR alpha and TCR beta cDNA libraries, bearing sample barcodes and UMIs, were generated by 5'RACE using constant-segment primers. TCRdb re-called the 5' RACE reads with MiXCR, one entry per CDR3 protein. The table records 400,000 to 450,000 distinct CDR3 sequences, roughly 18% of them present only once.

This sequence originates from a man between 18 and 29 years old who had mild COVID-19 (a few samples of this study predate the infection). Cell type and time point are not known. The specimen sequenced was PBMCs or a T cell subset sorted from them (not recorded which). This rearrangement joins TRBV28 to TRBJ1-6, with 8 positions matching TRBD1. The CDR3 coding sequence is TGTGCCAGCAGAGCCCCCTGGACAGGGAGAGGTTCACCCCTCCACTTT. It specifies CASRAPWTGRGSPLHF.